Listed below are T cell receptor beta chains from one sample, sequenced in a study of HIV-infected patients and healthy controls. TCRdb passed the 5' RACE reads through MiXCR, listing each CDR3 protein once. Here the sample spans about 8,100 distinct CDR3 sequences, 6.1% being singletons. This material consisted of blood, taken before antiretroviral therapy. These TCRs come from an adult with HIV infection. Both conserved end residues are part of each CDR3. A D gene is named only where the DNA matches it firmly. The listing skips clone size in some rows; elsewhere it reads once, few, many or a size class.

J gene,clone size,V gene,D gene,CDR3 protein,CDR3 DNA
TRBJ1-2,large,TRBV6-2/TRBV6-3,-,CASTPLQSPSAEGYTF,TGTGCCAGCACCCCCCTCCAATCCCCCTCAGCGGAAGGCTACACCTTC
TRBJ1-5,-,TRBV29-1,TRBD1,CSASTGGNQPQHF,TGCAGCGCCTCGACAGGGGGCAATCAGCCCCAGCATTTT
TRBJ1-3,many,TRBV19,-,CASSMRGATRNTIYF,TGTGCCAGTAGTATGCGGGGGGCCACGCGCAACACCATATATTTT
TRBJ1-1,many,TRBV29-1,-,CSVPNTGNLGTEAFF,TGCAGCGTCCCGAACACAGGGAACCTGGGGACTGAAGCTTTCTTT
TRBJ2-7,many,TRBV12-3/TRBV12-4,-,CASSWGSPDGEQYF,TGTGCCAGCAGTTGGGGCTCACCAGATGGAGAGCAGTACTTC
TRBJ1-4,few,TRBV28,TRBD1,CASRSHTGTGDEKLFF,TGTGCCAGCAGAAGCCATACCGGGACAGGGGATGAAAAACTGTTTTTT
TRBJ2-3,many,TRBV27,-,CASSLSRQGADTQYF,TGTGCCAGCAGTTTATCGCGCCAGGGAGCAGATACGCAGTATTTT
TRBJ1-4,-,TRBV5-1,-,CASSLGGSSGNEKLFF,TGCGCCAGCAGCCTGGGGGGGTCGTCAGGGAATGAAAAACTGTTTTTT
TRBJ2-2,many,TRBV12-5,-,CASGLMGGANTGELFF,TGTGCTAGTGGTTTGATGGGTGGGGCCAATACCGGGGAGCTGTTTTTT
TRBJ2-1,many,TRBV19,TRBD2,CASSISSGREQFF,TGTGCCAGTAGTATATCTAGCGGCCGAGAGCAGTTCTTC
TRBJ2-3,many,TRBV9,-,CASSADFLTDTQYF,TGTGCCAGCAGCGCGGACTTCCTCACAGATACGCAGTATTTT
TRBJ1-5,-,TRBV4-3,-,CASSQSLGQNQPQHF,TGCGCCAGCAGCCAATCCCTTGGACAGAATCAGCCCCAGCATTTT
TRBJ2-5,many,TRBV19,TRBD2,CASSIDLLAGAVQETQYF,TGTGCCAGTAGTATAGATCTCCTAGCGGGGGCGGTGCAAGAGACCCAGTACTTC
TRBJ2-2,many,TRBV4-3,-,CASSQDGAAGELFF,TGCGCCAGCAGCCAAGATGGGGCAGCCGGGGAGCTGTTTTTT
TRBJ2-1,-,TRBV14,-,CASSQAPGRQQFF,TGTGCCAGCAGCCAGGCACCCGGGCGTCAGCAGTTCTTC
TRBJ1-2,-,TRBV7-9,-,CASSLVSLTNYGYTF,TGTGCCAGCAGCTTAGTATCCCTTACGAACTATGGCTACACCTTC
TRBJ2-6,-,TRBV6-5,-,CASSLSSGANVLTF,TGTGCCAGCAGTTTAAGCTCTGGGGCCAACGTCCTGACTTTC
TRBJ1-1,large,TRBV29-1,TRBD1,CSGGQGNTEAFF,TGCAGCGGGGGACAGGGGAACACTGAAGCTTTCTTT
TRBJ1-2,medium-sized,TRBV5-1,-,CASSLALGEGYGYTF,TGCGCCAGCAGCTTGGCCCTAGGGGAGGGCTATGGCTACACCTTC
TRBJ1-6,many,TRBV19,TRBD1,CASSDRDSDNSPLHF,TGTGCCAGTAGCGACCGGGACAGCGATAATTCACCCCTCCACTTT
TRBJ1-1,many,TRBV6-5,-,CASSWTADGNTEAFF,TGTGCCAGCAGTTGGACTGCGGACGGGAACACTGAAGCTTTCTTT
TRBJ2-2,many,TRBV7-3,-,CASSAGAWGSGELFF,TGTGCCAGCAGCGCGGGGGCCTGGGGTAGCGGGGAGCTGTTTTTT
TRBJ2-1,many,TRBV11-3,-,CASSLETGRANEQFF,TGTGCCAGCAGCTTAGAGACAGGGAGGGCGAATGAGCAGTTCTTC
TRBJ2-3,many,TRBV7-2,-,CASSFTPGTSTDTQYF,TGTGCCAGCAGCTTCACCCCCGGGACTAGCACAGATACGCAGTATTTT
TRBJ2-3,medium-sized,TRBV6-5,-,CASRTTGRDTQYF,TGTGCCAGCCGGACGACGGGGAGAGATACGCAGTATTTT
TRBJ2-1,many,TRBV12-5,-,CASGLVLYEQFF,TGTGCTAGTGGTTTGGTACTATATGAGCAGTTCTTC
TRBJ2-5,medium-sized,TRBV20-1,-,CSARDYRDIAETQYF,TGCAGTGCTAGAGATTACCGGGACATAGCAGAGACCCAGTACTTC
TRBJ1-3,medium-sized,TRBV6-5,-,CASSRGSGNTIYF,TGTGCCAGCTCCAGGGGCTCTGGAAACACCATATATTTT
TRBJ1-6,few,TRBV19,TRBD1,CASRNRGFSPLHF,TGTGCCAGCAGAAACAGGGGGTTTTCACCCCTCCACTTT
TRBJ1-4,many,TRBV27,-,CASSSLQGPGEKLFF,TGTGCCAGCAGTTCCCTACAGGGACCCGGTGAAAAACTGTTTTTT
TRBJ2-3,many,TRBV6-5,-,CASSFSDTQYF,TGTGCCAGCAGTTTCTCAGATACGCAGTATTTT
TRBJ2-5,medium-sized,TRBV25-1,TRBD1,CASSPLTGGADETQYF,TGTGCCAGCAGTCCTCTAACAGGGGGCGCGGATGAGACCCAGTACTTC
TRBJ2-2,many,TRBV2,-,CASSDTTNTGELFF,TGTGCCAGCAGTGACACGACGAACACCGGGGAGCTGTTTTTT
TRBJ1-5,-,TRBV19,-,CASSILGGRADF,TGTGCCAGTAGTATTTTGGGTGGGCGCGCGGATTTT
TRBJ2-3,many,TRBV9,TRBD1,CASSSNRGMYMYF,TGTGCCAGCAGCTCTAACAGGGGGATGTATATGTATTTT
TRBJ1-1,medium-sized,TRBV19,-,CATKRQLNTEAFF,TGTGCCACGAAGAGACAGTTGAACACTGAAGCTTTCTTT
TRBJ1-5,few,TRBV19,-,CASSYSHSNQPQHF,TGTGCCAGTAGTTACAGTCATAGCAATCAGCCCCAGCATTTT
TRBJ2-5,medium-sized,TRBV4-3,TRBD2,CASSQDWLARGAETQYF,TGCGCCAGCAGCCAAGATTGGCTGGCGCGGGGGGCAGAGACCCAGTACTTC
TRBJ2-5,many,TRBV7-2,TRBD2,CASSLEVVRGGLLGTQYF,TGTGCCAGCAGCTTAGAAGTTGTGCGGGGGGGCCTGTTGGGGACCCAGTACTTC